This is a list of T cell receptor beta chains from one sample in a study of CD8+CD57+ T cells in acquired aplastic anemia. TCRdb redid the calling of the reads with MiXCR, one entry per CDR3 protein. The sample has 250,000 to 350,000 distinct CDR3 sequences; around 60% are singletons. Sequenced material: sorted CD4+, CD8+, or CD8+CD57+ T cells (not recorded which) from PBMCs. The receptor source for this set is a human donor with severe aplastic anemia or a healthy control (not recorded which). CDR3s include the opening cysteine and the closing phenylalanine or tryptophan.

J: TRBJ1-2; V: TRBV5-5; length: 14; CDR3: CASSSDSDLFGDTF
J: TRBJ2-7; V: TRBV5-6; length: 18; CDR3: CASSLDSVVVGRRHEQYF
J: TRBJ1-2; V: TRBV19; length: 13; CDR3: CASSIFDARGYTF
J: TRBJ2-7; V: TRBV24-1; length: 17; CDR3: CATSDPWTSGSPHEQYF
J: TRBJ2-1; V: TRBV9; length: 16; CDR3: CASSVGVGRAPNEQFF
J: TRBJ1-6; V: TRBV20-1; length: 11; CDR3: CSARINSPLHF
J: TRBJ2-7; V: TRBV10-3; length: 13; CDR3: CASSYLTGNEQYF
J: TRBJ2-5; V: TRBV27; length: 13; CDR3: CASIDLRRETQYF
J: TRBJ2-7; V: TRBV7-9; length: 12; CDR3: CASSLGTAEQYF
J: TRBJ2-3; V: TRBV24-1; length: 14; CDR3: CATSAPLSTDTQYF
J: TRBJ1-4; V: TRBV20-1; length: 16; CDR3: CSARPAGKGKGEKLFF
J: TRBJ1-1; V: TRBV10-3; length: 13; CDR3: CAIRLQGNTEAFF
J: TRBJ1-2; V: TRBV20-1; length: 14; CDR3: CSARDTSRGLGYTF
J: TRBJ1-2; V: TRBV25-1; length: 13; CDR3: CASSDLAVYGYTF
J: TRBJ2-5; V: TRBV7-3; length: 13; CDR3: CASSLLGGETQYF
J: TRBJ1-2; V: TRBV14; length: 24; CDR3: CAHPEDSSFYICSARDERLYGYTF
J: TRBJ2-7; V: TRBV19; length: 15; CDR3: CATSTGGALTYEQYF
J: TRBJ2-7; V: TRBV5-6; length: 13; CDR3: CASSYGASYEQYF
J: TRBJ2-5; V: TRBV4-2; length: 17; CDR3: CASSQPTGTGIPETQYF
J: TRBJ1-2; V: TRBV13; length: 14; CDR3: CASSTSGQDYGYTF
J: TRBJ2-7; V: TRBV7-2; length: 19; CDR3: CASSLGRRLAGDRDHEQYF
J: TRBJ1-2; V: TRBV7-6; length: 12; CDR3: CASSLKGSGYTF
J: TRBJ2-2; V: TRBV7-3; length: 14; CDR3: CASSLAGGTGELFF
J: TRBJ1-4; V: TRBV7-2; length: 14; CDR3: CASRGGDSNEKLFF
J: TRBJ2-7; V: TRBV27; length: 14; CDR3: CASSSRGAHYEQYF
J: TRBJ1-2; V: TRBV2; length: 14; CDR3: CASIGQGSSGGYTF
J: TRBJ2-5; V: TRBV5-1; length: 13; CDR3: CASSRQSQETQYF
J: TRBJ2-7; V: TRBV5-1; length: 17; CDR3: CASSFTGTGFGLDEQYF
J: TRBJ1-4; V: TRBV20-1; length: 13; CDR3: CSASPPGTGNGFF
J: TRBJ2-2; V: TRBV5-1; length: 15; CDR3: CASSLSAHTAGELFF
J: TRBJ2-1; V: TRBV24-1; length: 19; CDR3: CATRQGLTAGTSGSNEQFF
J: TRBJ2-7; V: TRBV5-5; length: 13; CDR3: CASGTSGSGEQYF
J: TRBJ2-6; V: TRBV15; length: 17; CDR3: CATSRADSASGANVLTF
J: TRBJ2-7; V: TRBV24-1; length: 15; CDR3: CATSDGTSGIYEQYF
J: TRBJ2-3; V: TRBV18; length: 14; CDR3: CASSSLDSTDTQYF
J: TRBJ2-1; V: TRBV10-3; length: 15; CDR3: CAISESGSAYNEQFF
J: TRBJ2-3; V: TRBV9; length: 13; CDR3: CASSVREADTQYF